Each of the 18 T cell receptor beta chains below was sequenced from the same sample in a study of blood T cells in healthy people across ages. With a J-beta primer mix and a sample-barcoded 5' primer, a second PCR ran about 7 to 11 cycles. TCRdb itself ran the 5' RACE reads through MiXCR, one entry per CDR3 protein. The sample includes about 800,000 distinct CDR3 sequences, about 25% seen only once; the top ten take 3.7%. The data were also submitted as part of a second study, on T cells of mothers and their children.

Sequencing was done on a sample of blood. The receptors stem from a boy aged 10-17 years in good health.

This sequence joins TRBV25-1 and TRBJ2-1; D remains unclear. The CDR3 sequence is 11 residues long. Per the germline V gene, CDR1 is MGHDK and CDR2 is SYGVNS. With 3 bases removed from V and 12 bases from J, the gap between germline ends came to 9 bases. The CDR3 bases are TGTGCCAGCAGTGATGGGTGGGTGCAGTTCTTC. This translates into CASSDGWVQFF.

The chain is built from TRBV7-2 and TRBJ2-1, with 16 bases aligning to TRBD2. Germline V gives CDR1 SGHTA, CDR2 FQGNSA. This CDR3 comprises 17 residues. Germline trimming cut 11 bases from V and 8 bases from J; bases unmatched to any gene: 15. The CDR3 bases are TGTGCCCATAAAGGGGGACTAGCGGGAGGGCCGTCAGATGAGCAGTTCTTC. Translated, it gives CAHKGGLAGGPSDEQFF.

The chain joins TRBV12-3 or TRBV12-4 to TRBJ2-3; D unclear. This CDR3 comprises 10 residues. Written as DNA, the CDR3 is TGTGAGTGGGGCACAGATACGCAGTATTTT. Translating gives CEWGTDTQYF.

The chain combines TRBV27 with TRBJ2-7; 8 nucleotides line up with TRBD1. There are 14 residues in the CDR3. Germline V CDR1 and CDR2: MNHEY, SMNVEV (reference sequence). J was trimmed by 3 bases and V by 6 bases; bases with no gene match: 7. The CDR3 DNA is TGTGCCAGCAGGCACACAGGGGGGATCTACGAGCAGTACTTC. Translating it yields CASRHTGGIYEQYF.

This clonotype was seen once. The chain recombines TRBV28 with TRBJ1-1; no clear D. Trimming took off 6 bases at V and 0 bases at J, with 11 bases between the two ends. The CDR3 sequence is 14 residues long. Germline-derived CDR1 and CDR2 are MDHEN and SYDVKM. Here the CDR3 reads CASSMDRVNTEAFF. The CDR3 DNA sequence: TGTGCCAGCAGCATGGACCGAGTGAACACTGAAGCTTTCTTT.

This clonotype was found a few times. V and J are TRBV4-3 and TRBJ2-3; D remains unclear. This CDR3 has 12 amino acids. V lost 6 bases to trimming and J lost 2 bases, with 6 bases between them. Looked up from germline, CDR1 is LGHNA and CDR2 is YSLEER. The CDR3: CASSHFTDTQYF. DNA of the CDR3: TGCGCCAGCAGTCACTTCACAGATACGCAGTATTTT.

V gene TRBV19 combines with J gene TRBJ2-3; 11 bases fit TRBD2. There are 17 residues in the CDR3. Germline CDR1 is LNHDA and CDR2 is SQIVND (reference sequence). The ends lost 7 bases at V and 0 bases at J; junction bases unmatched: 9. The CDR3 loop is CASTYFGTSGSTDTQYF. Written as DNA, the CDR3 is TGTGCCAGTACCTATTTCGGGACTAGCGGAAGCACAGATACGCAGTATTTT.

This chain connects TRBV28 to TRBJ2-2; 7 positions match TRBD1. This CDR3 region has 13 residues. Germline V gene lookup returns CDR1 MDHEN and CDR2 SYDVKM. V lost 5 bases to trimming and J lost 8 bases; unmatched junction nucleotides: 5. The CDR3 DNA reads TGTGCCAGCAGTGATAGGGGGCCAGGGGAGCTGTTTTTT. Translating gives CASSDRGPGELFF.

This clonotype was seen a handful of times. The genes are TRBV4-3 and TRBJ2-7, with D perhaps TRBD1 (5 bases). The germline V gene has CDR1 LGHNA and CDR2 YSLEER. Trimming took off 0 bases at V and 4 bases at J, with 16 bases between the two ends. CDR3 length: 16 amino acids. The CDR3 region has the DNA TGCGCCAGCAGCCAAGACAGGGATAGCAGCTGGTACGAGCAGTACTTC. Translated, it gives CASSQDRDSSWYEQYF.

This clonotype was seen a handful of times. The chain uses TRBV28 and TRBJ2-2; 8 bases map to TRBD1. CDR1 is MDHEN, CDR2 SYDVKM, per germline. The CDR3 is made up of 16 amino acids. With V trimmed by 5 bases and J by 1 base, 6 bases remained unmatched. The CDR3 DNA follows: TGTGCCAGCAGTCCTTACGGGACAGGGAACACCGGGGAGCTGTTTTTT. Its protein product is CASSPYGTGNTGELFF.

This clonotype was seen ten or more times. The V and J genes are TRBV6-2 or TRBV6-3 and TRBJ2-1; D is ambiguous. This CDR3 contains 13 residues. The germline CDR1 and CDR2 sequences are MNHEY and SVGEGT. Trimming removed 5 bases at V and 4 bases at J, with 9 bases between. As DNA, the CDR3 is TGTGCCAGCAGTCTTCGCGGATACAATGAGCAGTTCTTC. It codes for CASSLRGYNEQFF.

V is TRBV29-1 and J is TRBJ2-7; 7 bases map to TRBD1. The CDR3 spans 13 residues. CDR1 SQVTM and CDR2 ANQGSEA come from the germline V gene. V shed 6 bases and J 0 bases; nucleotides not matched to a gene: 5. CDR3 coding DNA: TGCAGCGTCGCCCGGGACAGCTCCTACGAGCAGTACTTC. It translates to CSVARDSSYEQYF.

The V and J genes are TRBV7-9 and TRBJ1-1; weak D call: TRBD1 (5 bases). Germline lookup yields CDR1 SEHNR and CDR2 FQNEAQ (reference sequence). The CDR3 spans 15 residues. Trimming pared 0 bases from V and 0 bases from J, leaving 8 bases between. Written as DNA, the CDR3 is TGTGCCAGCAGCTTAGCGCAGGGTATGAACACTGAAGCTTTCTTT. Protein: CASSLAQGMNTEAFF.

This clonotype was counted between two and nine times. This chain joins TRBV6-1 and TRBJ2-3, with D maybe TRBD1 (5 bases). Per the germline V gene, CDR1 is MNHNS and CDR2 is SASEGT. CDR3 length equals 15 residues. V shed 3 bases and J shed 5 bases, with 15 bases lying between them. The CDR3 spells CASSEQGSRKDTQYF. The CDR3 DNA is TGTGCCAGCAGTGAGCAGGGTAGTCGGAAAGATACGCAGTATTTT.

The chain recombines TRBV19 with TRBJ1-5; 7 positions agree with TRBD1. The CDR3 extends over 16 amino acids. Trimming at V came to 4 bases and at J to 2 bases, leaving 8 bases not matched to a gene. The germline V gene has CDR1 LNHDA and CDR2 SQIVND (reference sequence). CDR3 in DNA: TGTGCCAGTAGTACTACAGGGGCACGGGGCAATCAGCCCCAGCATTTT. It codes for CASSTTGARGNQPQHF.

Written as DNA, the CDR3 is TGTGCCAGCAGCGACACAGGGGGGCTGGGCACTGAAGCTTTCTTT. Protein: CASSDTGGLGTEAFF. J is TRBJ1-1 and V is TRBV25-1; 8 nucleotides match TRBD1. The CDR3 runs 15 residues. CDR1 and CDR2 (germline): MGHDK, SYGVNS. J was trimmed by 4 bases and V by 6 bases; bases with no gene match: 10.

This chain connects TRBV20-1 to TRBJ2-1; 11 bases fit TRBD2. The CDR3 runs to 15 residues. After removal of 6 bases from V and 3 bases from J, the junction contained 7 bases not matched to a gene. Germline CDR1 and CDR2: DFQATT and SNEGSKA (reference sequence). In nucleotides, the CDR3 is TGCAGTGCCCCCGGGGGACTAGCGGACTACAATGAGCAGTTCTTC. Translated, it gives CSAPGGLADYNEQFF.

This clonotype showed up just a few times. The junction and the germline gene differ at one end; a read error may be behind it. This sequence joins TRBV20-1 and TRBJ1-5, with D maybe TRBD1 (6 bases). The CDR3 extends over 15 amino acids. Germline CDR1 DFQATT, CDR2 SNEGSKA (reference sequence). The CDR3 DNA is TGCAGTGCCAAAGCAGGGGTCGGTAGCAATCAGCCCCAACATTTT. Translated: CSAKAGVGSNQPQHF.